The 23 T cell receptor beta chains presented below share a single source sample, sequenced in a study of CD8 T cells in ankylosing spondylitis (dated by TCRdb to between 2016 and 2019). The study at large found these results: A TCR beta motif made up of about eight highly homologous amino acid variants appeared to be characteristic of blood from ankylosing spondylitis patients.

The antigens of these receptors remain unknown. Libraries came from 5' RACE. The reads were generated on an Illumina HiSeq 2500. The public reads were quality trimmed at Q25 with fastp and then assembled into clones with MiXCR by TCRdb, keeping productive beta chains. Identical CDR3 proteins give one entry, which carries the most common genes and DNA. The sample table contains approximately 500,000 distinct CDR3 sequences; only one count was recorded for roughly 13% of them. Together, the top ten hold nearly 7% of the sample. Sequencing was performed on blood, either unsorted or a sorted T cell fraction (not recorded which). The receptor source for this set is a male donor with ankylosing spondylitis.

This clonotype appeared a few times. V gene TRBV12-3 or TRBV12-4 combines with J gene TRBJ1-3; D gene unclear. The CDR3 covers 15 residues. The V and J ends lost 5 bases and 0 bases respectively, with 11 bases between them. The CDR3 region is CASSPRTVSGNTIYF. The CDR3 DNA reads TGTGCCAGCAGTCCCCGGACGGTCTCTGGAAACACCATATATTTT.

This clonotype was counted at least ten times. This rearrangement joins TRBV24-1 to TRBJ2-1, with TRBD2 matching over 10 bases. J lost 5 bases, V lost 4 bases, and 7 bases had no gene match. This CDR3 contains 16 residues. Germline V gene data show CDR1 as KGHDR and CDR2 as SFDVKD. Written as DNA, the CDR3 is TGTGCCACCAGTGAAACTGGGACTAGCGCCCACAATGAGCAGTTCTTC. It yields the protein CATSETGTSAHNEQFF.

The sample holds a few counts of this clonotype. CDR3 sequence reads: CSVESPQGSSELDTQYF. The CDR3 DNA follows: TGCAGCGTTGAATCCCCTCAGGGTAGCTCCGAGTTAGATACGCAGTATTTT. The chain joins TRBV29-1 to TRBJ2-3, with D maybe TRBD1 (5 bases). This CDR3 contains 17 residues. The germline gives CDR1 SQVTM, CDR2 ANQGSEA. V lost 2 bases and J lost 5, with 23 bases in between.

The V and J genes are TRBV3-1 and TRBJ2-7; 10 bases align to TRBD2. CDR3 length: 16 amino acids. V dropped 1 base and J dropped 3; count of bases not matched to a gene: 6. Germline loops: CDR1 LGHDT, CDR2 YNNKEL (reference sequence). The CDR3 is CASSQGASGSIYEQYF. CDR3 sequence (DNA): TGTGCCAGCAGCCAAGGGGCTAGCGGGAGCATCTACGAGCAGTACTTC.

This clonotype was seen repeatedly, ten times or more. J is TRBJ2-5 and V is TRBV20-1; D gene unclear. The CDR3 runs to 13 residues. Germline-derived CDR1 and CDR2 are DFQATT and SNEGSKA (reference sequence). Trimming left V 5 bases short and J 5 bases short, with 15 bases between. CDR3 sequence reads: CSAPGSDGETQYF. The CDR3 nucleotides are TGCAGTGCTCCGGGTTCGGACGGGGAGACCCAGTACTTC.

The chain is built from TRBV5-5 and TRBJ2-1; D possibly matches TRBD1 or TRBD2 (6 bases each). The V gene's germline CDR1 is SGHKS and CDR2 YYEKEE (reference sequence). V dropped 9 bases and J dropped 10 bases, with 20 bases sitting between them. This CDR3 contains 13 residues. The CDR3 nucleotides are TGTGCCACTAAGATAGGAGGGGGAGGAGAGCAGTTCTTC. It codes for CATKIGGGGEQFF.

This clonotype appeared a few times. This chain links TRBV12-3 or TRBV12-4 with TRBJ1-5; 7 positions agree with TRBD1. J lost 4 bases, V lost 8 bases, and 5 bases had no gene match. The CDR3 is 13 residues long. DNA for the CDR3: TGTGCCAGCGGAGGGACAGTAAATCAGCCCCAGCATTTT. It yields the protein CASGGTVNQPQHF.

V gene TRBV11-2 combines with J gene TRBJ2-1; D gene ambiguous. Trimming cost V 0 bases and J 6 bases, with 6 bases left between them. The CDR3 is 13 residues long. The V gene's germline CDR1 is SGHAT and CDR2 FQNNGV. CDR3 region: CASSLDLANEQFF. Written as DNA, the CDR3 is TGTGCCAGCAGCTTAGATCTTGCCAATGAGCAGTTCTTC.

This clonotype has just a few counts. For the CDR3, the DNA is TGTGCCAGCAGTCCCGAGGGGACTAGTAAACCCTACGAGCAGTACGTC. Its protein is CASSPEGTSKPYEQYV. This rearrangement joins TRBV6-1 to TRBJ2-7; 8 positions agree with TRBD2. This CDR3 is built from 16 residues. Germline lookup yields CDR1 MNHNS and CDR2 SASEGT. Trimming cost V 5 bases and J 2 bases; bases outside gene matches: 11.

This clonotype was seen at least ten times. The rearrangement links TRBV10-3 to TRBJ1-5, with TRBD1 as a possible D gene (5 bases). The CDR3 has 13 residues. Per germline, CDR1 ENHRY and CDR2 SYGVKD. The V gene lost 9 bases and the J gene lost 4 bases, with 13 bases spanning the gap. CDR3 in amino acids: CAIHGDLNQPQHF. The CDR3 DNA is TGTGCCATACACGGGGACCTGAATCAGCCCCAGCATTTT.

This clonotype was detected a few times. The chain has TRBV12-3 or TRBV12-4 and TRBJ1-5, with D possibly TRBD1 on 6 matching bases. V gave up 6 bases and J gave up 0 bases, with 18 bases separating them. The CDR3 runs to 17 residues. The CDR3 spells CASRNGQRGGSNQPQHF. The CDR3 region has the DNA TGTGCCAGCAGAAACGGACAAAGGGGGGGTAGCAATCAGCCCCAGCATTTT.

This clonotype has at least ten counts. This chain links TRBV6-5 with TRBJ2-1, with D perhaps assigned TRBD1 or TRBD2 (5 bases each). Per the germline V gene, CDR1 is MNHEY and CDR2 is SVGAGI. This CDR3 comprises 15 residues. V was clipped by 3 bases and J by 1 base, with 10 bases between them. Here the CDR3 DNA reads TGTGCCAGCAGTTATGGGGCGGGTTCCTACAATGAGCAGTTCTTC. Encoded protein: CASSYGAGSYNEQFF.

This clonotype was picked up many times. The chain employs TRBV2 and TRBJ2-7; possible D gene TRBD2, 6 bases. The CDR3 consists of 13 residues. Germline lookup yields CDR1 SNHLY and CDR2 FYNNEI. The ends were cut back, 6 bases at V and 3 bases at J, with 12 bases in the middle. The CDR3 region is CASRDGGSYEQYV. CDR3 bases: TGTGCCAGCAGGGACGGGGGAAGCTACGAGCAGTACGTC.

This clonotype was counted only a few times. CDR3 sequence reads: CASTAGDRVETEAFF. The CDR3 nucleotides are TGCGCCAGCACCGCGGGGGACAGGGTGGAAACTGAAGCTTTCTTT. The rearrangement links TRBV5-1 to TRBJ1-1, with TRBD1 matching 9 bases. CDR3 length: 15 amino acids. The V and J ends lost 6 bases and 5 bases, in that order; junction bases with no gene match: 11. Per germline, CDR1 SGHRS and CDR2 YFSETQ.

This clonotype was found many times. This chain uses TRBV12-3 or TRBV12-4 with TRBJ2-1; D is perhaps TRBD1 or TRBD2 (6 bases each). The CDR3 has 16 amino acids. V gave up 7 bases and J gave up 5 bases, with 21 bases separating them. CDR3 in DNA: TGTGCCAGCACTCTAGCACGGGGGACAATGAACAATGAGCAGTTCTTC. Translating gives CASTLARGTMNNEQFF.

This clonotype was counted many times. This chain links TRBV20-1 with TRBJ2-2; perhaps TRBD1 as D (6 bases). The V gene's germline CDR1 is DFQATT and CDR2 SNEGSKA (reference sequence). V was trimmed by 6 bases and J by 7 bases, leaving 9 bases between them. The CDR3 contains 11 residues. The CDR3 nucleotides read TGCAGTGCCGAGGGGGTCGGGGAGCTGTTTTTT. This sequence encodes CSAEGVGELFF.

This clonotype was picked up a small number of times. The CDR3 DNA reads as TGTGCCAGCAGCCAAGTAGCGGGGGCAGATACGCAGTATTTT. Protein product: CASSQVAGADTQYF. This rearrangement joins TRBV3-1 to TRBJ2-3; 9 bases fit TRBD2. CDR1 and CDR2 (germline): LGHDT, YNNKEL (reference sequence). After removal of 1 base from V and 4 bases from J, the junction contained 0 bases not matched to a gene. This CDR3 is built from 14 residues.

This clonotype was seen a handful of times. The chain recombines TRBV5-1 with TRBJ2-7; a possible D gene is TRBD1 (5 bases). Deletions cut 4 bases from V and 1 base from J, with 12 bases between. Looked up from germline, CDR1 is SGHRS and CDR2 is YFSETQ. CDR3 length: 14 residues. CDR3 DNA: TGCGCCAGCAGCCCGAGTACAGGATCCTACGAGCAGTACGTC. Amino acid sequence: CASSPSTGSYEQYV.

This clonotype was seen many times. The chain employs TRBV24-1 and TRBJ2-7; D uncertain. The germline gives CDR1 KGHDR, CDR2 SFDVKD. The CDR3 is 10 amino acids. V lost 9 bases to trimming and J lost 5 bases, with 7 bases between them. As DNA, the CDR3 is TGTGCCACCCACGGTCACGAGCAGTACGTC. It specifies CATHGHEQYV.

The sample holds a few counts of this clonotype. This chain joins TRBV5-1 and TRBJ2-4; 8 bases line up with TRBD2. The V and J ends lost 0 bases and 0 bases, in that order; junction bases with no gene match: 5. The germline CDR1 and CDR2 sequences are SGHRS and YFSETQ. The CDR3 has 17 residues. The CDR3 DNA reads TGCGCCAGCAGCTTGGTCCCAGCGGGAGAAGCCAAAAACATTCAGTACTTC. Translated: CASSLVPAGEAKNIQYF.

The chain links TRBV7-9 to TRBJ1-5; D gene uncertain. Germline CDR1 reads SEHNR; CDR2 reads FQNEAQ (reference sequence). Trimming removed 4 bases at V and 9 bases at J, with 19 bases between. This CDR3 has 15 amino acids. For the CDR3, the DNA is TGTGCCAGCAGCTCGGACGGGCATATTAGTGGGCCCCAGCATTTT. It is translated as CASSSDGHISGPQHF.

This clonotype was found a few times. The rearrangement joins TRBV12-3 or TRBV12-4 to TRBJ2-3; 14 bases fit TRBD2. The CDR3 has 16 residues. V lost 6 bases, J lost 6 bases, and 8 bases stayed unmatched. CDR3: CASRMGLAGAGDTQYF. CDR3 DNA sequence: TGTGCCAGCAGAATGGGACTAGCGGGAGCAGGGGATACGCAGTATTTT.

This clonotype was observed a few times. V gene TRBV5-1 combines with J gene TRBJ1-2; unclear D gene. The CDR3 spans 12 residues. V shed 2 bases and J shed 6 bases, with 8 bases lying between them. Germline CDR1 SGHRS, CDR2 YFSETQ. The CDR3 nucleotides read TGCGCCAGCAGCTTTCTGTCGGATGGCTACACCTTC. Translating gives CASSFLSDGYTF.